The entry below describes one T cell receptor beta chain. Antigen unknown. CDR1 and CDR2 (germline): SGDLS, YYNGEE. With V trimmed by 3 bases and J by 2 bases, 5 bases remained unmatched. The CDR3 has 15 amino acids. The data were taken from a study of T cell responses to AZD1222 COVID-19 vaccine. Profiled with immunoSEQ multiplex PCR; TCRdb holds only in-frame clones, not every one. The sample lists approximately 110,000 clones, 65% to 90% occurring once. Study results and caveats: The study found Spike-specific TCR breadth and depth rose after two AZD1222 doses.

The chain employs TRBV9 and TRBJ1-5, with TRBD1 matching over 7 bases. This receptor was identified in an adult in good health. The sequencing here drew on peripheral blood, taken on day 0 of AZD1222 vaccination. The CDR3 DNA reads as TGTGCCAGCAGCGCAGGACAGGAGGGCAATCAGCCCCAGCATTTT. It yields the protein CASSAGQEGNQPQHF.